Below are 11 T cell receptor beta chains sequenced from a single sample in a study of blood T cell repertoires in COVID-19. Repertoires were generated with immunoSEQ multiplex PCR, while TCRdb's copy carries only in-frame clones and drops some. The table shows some 210,000 clones, with around 84% occurring only once. The source material was peripheral blood. The receptors stem from a human donor in a cohort sampled during active COVID-19.

The genes are TRBV27 and TRBJ2-7; D is unclear. Germline V lookup: CDR1 MNHEY, CDR2 SMNVEV (reference sequence). V lost 5 bases and J lost 0, with 11 bases in between. The CDR3 covers 14 residues. CDR3 amino acids: CASSRLASSYEQYF. CDR3 coding DNA: TGTGCCAGCAGTCGACTTGCGAGCTCCTACGAGCAGTACTTC.

The rearrangement joins TRBV7-9 to TRBJ2-1; D may be TRBD2 (5 bases). CDR1 is SEHNR and CDR2 is FQNEAQ in the germline V gene (reference sequence). There are 13 residues in the CDR3. The V gene lost 0 bases and the J gene lost 13 bases, with 13 bases spanning the gap. The DNA for the CDR3 is TGTGCCAGCAGCTTAGCGGAGGAGACCCACCAGTTCTTC. It yields the protein CASSLAEETHQFF.

DNA for the CDR3: TGCAGCGGCGCCGGGACTCACACTGAAGCTTTCTTT. It codes for CSGAGTHTEAFF. The chain joins TRBV29-1 to TRBJ1-1; D possibly corresponds to TRBD1 (5 bases). The germline CDR1 and CDR2 sequences are SQVTM and ANQGSEA. The CDR3 length is 12 residues. V dropped 7 bases and J dropped 3 bases, with 12 bases sitting between them.

This clone appeared a single time. The chain is built from TRBV19 and TRBJ2-5; 9 bases are a match to TRBD2. The V gene end was trimmed by 5 bases and the J gene end by 5 bases; junction bases not matched to a gene: 6. Germline V gene sequence: CDR1 LNHDA, CDR2 SQIVND (reference sequence). CDR3 size: 14 residues. The CDR3 DNA sequence: TGTGCCAGTAGTTTAGGGACTAGCCGGGAGACCCAGTACTTC. Encoded protein: CASSLGTSRETQYF. The whole variable domain, filled in from reference TRBV19 and TRBJ2-5, reads DGGITQSPKYLFRKEGQNVTLSCEQNLNHDAMYWYRQDPGQGLRLIYYSQIVNDFQKGDIAEGYSVSREKKESFPLTVTSAQKNPTAFYLCASSLGTSRETQYFGPGTRLLVL.

J is TRBJ1-5 and V is TRBV28; tentatively, D is TRBD1 (5 bases). Germline-derived CDR1 and CDR2 are MDHEN and SYDVKM. This CDR3 has 15 amino acids. V lost 6 bases and J lost 0, with 12 bases in between. The CDR3 DNA reads TGTGCCAGCAGGATCGGGGGAGATAGCAATCAGCCCCAGCATTTT. It specifies CASRIGGDSNQPQHF.

The genes are TRBV5-1 and TRBJ1-5; D is perhaps TRBD1 (6 bases). Per germline, CDR1 SGHRS and CDR2 YFSETQ. This CDR3 is built from 15 residues. V was cut by 0 bases and J by 5 bases, with 12 bases left in between. The CDR3 sequence is CASSLEGSGDQPQHF. The DNA for the CDR3 is TGCGCCAGCAGCTTGGAAGGGTCAGGGGATCAGCCCCAGCATTTT.

The sample holds many counts of this clone. The V call is TRBV2, the J call TRBJ1-5; D might be TRBD1 (5 bases). V was clipped by 6 bases and J by 5 bases, with 11 bases between them. The CDR3 covers 13 residues. From germline, CDR1 is SNHLY and CDR2 FYNNEI. The CDR3 protein is CASRIWGDQPQHF. Here the CDR3 DNA reads TGTGCCAGCAGGATATGGGGGGATCAGCCCCAGCATTTT.

The chain carries TRBV18 and TRBJ1-2; 7 bases map to TRBD1. J lost 1 base, V lost 6 bases, and 11 bases had no gene match. From germline, CDR1 is KGHSH and CDR2 LQKENI. The CDR3 covers 16 residues. The CDR3 DNA sequence: TGTGCCAGCTCTACGGCGGGACAGCTCCTTAACTATGGCTACACCTTC. It codes for CASSTAGQLLNYGYTF.

V and J are TRBV27 and TRBJ2-7; D perhaps matches TRBD2 (5 bases). V gave up 10 bases and J gave up 7 bases, with 20 bases separating them. Germline V gene lookup returns CDR1 MNHEY and CDR2 SMNVEV (reference sequence). The CDR3 runs 13 residues. DNA for the CDR3: TGTGCCATTTTTCTGACACTCCCGGGGGAGCAGTACTTC. This codes for CAIFLTLPGEQYF.

The chain recombines TRBV11-2 with TRBJ2-6; TRBD2 agrees at 7 bases. Germline V gene lookup returns CDR1 SGHAT and CDR2 FQNNGV. With 5 bases clipped from V and 0 bases from J, the junction kept 7 bases outside the gene matches. This CDR3 comprises 17 residues. CDR3 protein: CASSQAGAPSGANVLTF. The CDR3 coding sequence is TGTGCCAGCAGCCAGGCGGGAGCCCCCTCTGGGGCCAACGTCCTGACTTTC.

The chain has TRBV7-9 and TRBJ2-7, with D possibly being TRBD2 (6 bases). This CDR3 has 14 residues. V was pared by 9 bases and J by 1 base, with 16 bases between. Germline V gene data show CDR1 as SEHNR and CDR2 as FQNEAQ (reference sequence). CDR3 nucleotide sequence: TGTGCCAGTGGGACCGGGAGTGTGTCCTACGAGCAGTACTTC. Protein product: CASGTGSVSYEQYF.